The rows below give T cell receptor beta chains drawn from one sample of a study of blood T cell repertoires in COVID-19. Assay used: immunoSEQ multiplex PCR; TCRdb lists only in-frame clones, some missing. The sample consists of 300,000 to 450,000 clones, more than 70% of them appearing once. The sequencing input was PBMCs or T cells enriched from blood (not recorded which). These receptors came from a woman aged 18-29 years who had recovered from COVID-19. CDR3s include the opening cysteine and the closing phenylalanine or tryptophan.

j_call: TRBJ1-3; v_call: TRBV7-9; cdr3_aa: CASSLVYFDSSGNTIYF
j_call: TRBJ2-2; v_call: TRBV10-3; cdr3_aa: CAISESSRGNTGELFF
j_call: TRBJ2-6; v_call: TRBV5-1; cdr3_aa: CASRWAPRGSSGANVLTF
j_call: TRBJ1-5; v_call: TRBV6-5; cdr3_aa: CASSPEQGIPQHF
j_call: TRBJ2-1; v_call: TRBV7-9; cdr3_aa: CASSLVYSGEQFF
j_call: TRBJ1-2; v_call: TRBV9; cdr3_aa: CASSPQGASNGYTF
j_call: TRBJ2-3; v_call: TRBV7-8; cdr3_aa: CASSAWDTLTQYF
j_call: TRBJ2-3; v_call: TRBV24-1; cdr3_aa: CATSDRTSGHKDTQYF
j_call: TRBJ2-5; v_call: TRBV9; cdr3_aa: CASSPLEGGGGTQETQYF
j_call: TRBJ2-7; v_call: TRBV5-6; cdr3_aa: CASSLFAGQGVYEQYF
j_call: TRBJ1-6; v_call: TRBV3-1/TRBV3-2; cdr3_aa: CASSQVGAFRTNFNSPLHF
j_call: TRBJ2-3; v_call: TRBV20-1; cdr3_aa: CSASWGDGTDTQYF
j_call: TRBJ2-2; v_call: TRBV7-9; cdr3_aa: CASSLGATGDTGELFF
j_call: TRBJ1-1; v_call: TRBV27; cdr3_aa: CASSLVQGLNTEAFF
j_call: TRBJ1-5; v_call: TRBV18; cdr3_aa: CASSPREDQPQHF
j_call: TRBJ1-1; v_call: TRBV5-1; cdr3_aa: CASSPGSGQTRGEAFF
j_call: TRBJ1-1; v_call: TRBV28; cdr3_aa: CASRTGMTEAFF
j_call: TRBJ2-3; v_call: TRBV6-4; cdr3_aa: CATSRDYSTDTQYF
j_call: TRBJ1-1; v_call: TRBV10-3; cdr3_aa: CAISEAGTENTEAFF
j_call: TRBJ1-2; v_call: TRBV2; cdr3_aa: CASSTGTGGTNYGYTF
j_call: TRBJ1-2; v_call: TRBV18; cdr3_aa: CASSATGGNYGYTF
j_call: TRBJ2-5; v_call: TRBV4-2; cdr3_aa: CASSQDAGAPQETQYF
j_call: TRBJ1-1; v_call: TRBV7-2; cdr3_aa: CASSLGRGNTEAFF
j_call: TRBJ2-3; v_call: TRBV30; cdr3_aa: CAWSSSGVTDTQYF
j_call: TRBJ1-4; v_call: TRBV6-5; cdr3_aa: CASKSQGDNEKLFF
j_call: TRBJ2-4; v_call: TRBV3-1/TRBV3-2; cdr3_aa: CASSQETPGLAKNIQYF
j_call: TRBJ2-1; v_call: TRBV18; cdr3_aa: CASHPISDSYNEQFF
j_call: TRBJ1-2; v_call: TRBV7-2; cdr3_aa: CASSLDRVKGYTF
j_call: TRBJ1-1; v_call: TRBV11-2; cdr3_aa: CASSLAGATEAFF
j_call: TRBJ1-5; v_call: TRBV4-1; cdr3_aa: CASSQLPGQGDQPQHF
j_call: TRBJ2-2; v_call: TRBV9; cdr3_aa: CASSASGLVDTGELFF
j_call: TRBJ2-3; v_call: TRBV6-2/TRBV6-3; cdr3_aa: CASSRGGAGDTQYF
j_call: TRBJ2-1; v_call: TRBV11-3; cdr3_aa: CASSRDSSYNEQFF
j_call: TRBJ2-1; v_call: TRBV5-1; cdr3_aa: CASSGGSGAYNEQFF
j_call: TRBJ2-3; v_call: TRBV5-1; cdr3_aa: CASSLGLAGGRDTQYF
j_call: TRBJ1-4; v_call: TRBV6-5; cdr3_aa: CASVSRGGEKLFF
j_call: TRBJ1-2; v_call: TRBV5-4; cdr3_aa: CASSLVGQPYGYTF
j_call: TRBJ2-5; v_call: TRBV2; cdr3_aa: CASSIGETQYF
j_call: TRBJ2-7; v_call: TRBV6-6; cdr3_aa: CASRQGASVYEQYF
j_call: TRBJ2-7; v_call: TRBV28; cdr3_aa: CASSSWAGVPYEQYF
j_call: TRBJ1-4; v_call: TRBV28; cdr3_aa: CASSAGQVFNEKLFF
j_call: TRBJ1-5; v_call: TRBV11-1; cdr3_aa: CASTTPPQHF
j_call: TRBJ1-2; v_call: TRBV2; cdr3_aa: CASRVGQGVYGYTF
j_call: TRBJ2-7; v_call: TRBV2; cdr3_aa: CASSVASGSYEQYF
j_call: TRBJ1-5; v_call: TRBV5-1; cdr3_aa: CASSWGQGSNQPQHF
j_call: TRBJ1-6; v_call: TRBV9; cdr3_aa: CASRDRDDSPLHF
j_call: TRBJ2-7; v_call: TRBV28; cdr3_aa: CASRVFWDGSSYEQYF
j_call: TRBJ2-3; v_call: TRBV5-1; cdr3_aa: CASSSGIDGTQYF
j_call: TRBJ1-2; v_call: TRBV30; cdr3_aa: CACMTGNYGYTF
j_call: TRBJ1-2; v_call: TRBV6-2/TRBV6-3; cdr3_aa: CASSYTRGTGGEGYTF
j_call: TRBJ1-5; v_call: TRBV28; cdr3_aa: CASGKAGEGPQHF
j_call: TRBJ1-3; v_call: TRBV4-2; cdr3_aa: CASSRTGSGNTIYF
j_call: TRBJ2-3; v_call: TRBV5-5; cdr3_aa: CASSLGAGADTQYF